The 5 T cell receptor beta chains listed next were all sequenced from one sample in a study of vaccination and CD4 T cells after COVID-19. The treatment here: roughly ten-day PBMC culture with coronavirus spike peptide pools or control peptides (ViraFEST assay). These receptors' targets are unknown. Sequence data for DNA of cultured CD4+ T cells were generated by the Oncomine TCR Beta short-read assay. TCRdb re-called the PCR reads with MiXCR, one entry per CDR3 protein. The profile covers more than 13,000 distinct CDR3 sequences, with around a fifth appearing a single time and roughly 15% taken by the ten largest. The sequenced sample consisted of cultured CD4+ T cells from blood. These receptors were obtained from a human donor with COVID-19.

The sample holds a few counts of this clonotype. This chain uses TRBV12-1 with TRBJ1-1; the table's D gene call, TRBD1, was not cross checked with the DNA. TRBV12-1 has pseudogene status. This CDR3 spans 13 amino acids. In DNA, the CDR3 is TGTGCCAGCTCATCTGTGGACAGGGGCGAAGCTTTCTTT. This sequence encodes CASSSVDRGEAFF.

The chain carries TRBV25-1 and TRBJ2-1, with D maybe TRBD1 (6 bases). CDR1 is MGHDK, CDR2 SYGVNS, per germline. There are 13 residues in the CDR3. The V gene lost 3 bases and the J gene lost 7 bases, with 10 bases spanning the gap. CDR3: CASSDPRGNEQFF. The CDR3 nucleotides read TGTGCCAGCAGTGATCCCAGGGGAAATGAGCAGTTCTTC.

This clonotype was recorded a few times. This sequence joins TRBV11-2 and TRBJ2-1, with D tentatively TRBD2 (6 bases). The germline V gene has CDR1 SGHAT and CDR2 FQNNGV. The CDR3 contains 14 residues. The V end was cut by 6 bases, the J end by 3 bases, with 12 bases between. CDR3 coding DNA: TGTGCCAGCAGTTTCGCGGGGCTCTACAATGAGCAGTTCTTC. Residues: CASSFAGLYNEQFF. Drawing the rest from reference TRBV11-2 and TRBJ2-1, the complete variable domain is EAGVAQSPRYKIIEKRQSVAFWCNPISGHATLYWYQQILGQGPKLLIQFQNNGVVDDSQLPKDRFSAERLKGVDSTLKIQPAKLEDSAVYLCASSFAGLYNEQFFGPGTRLTVL.

This clonotype has a handful of counts. V and J are TRBV20-1 and TRBJ2-7; weak D call: TRBD2 (5 bases). Germline loops: CDR1 DFQATT, CDR2 SNEGSKA (reference sequence). The CDR3 has 18 amino acids. Trimming shortened V by 1 base and J by 0 bases, and 22 bases separated the two germline ends. The CDR3 reads CSARVYVSGLGSSYEQYF. CDR3 DNA sequence: TGCAGTGCTAGAGTTTATGTTTCCGGACTCGGAAGCTCCTACGAGCAGTACTTC.

The V gene is TRBV5-1, the J gene TRBJ2-1; D is undetermined. The CDR3 is 14 residues long. The germline V gene encodes CDR1 SGHRS and CDR2 YFSETQ. V gave up 7 bases and J gave up 8 bases, with 19 bases separating them. The CDR3 DNA sequence: TGCGCCAGCGCAGCCGCGGTTAGTATCGATGAGCAGTTCTTC. Protein: CASAAAVSIDEQFF.